Ten or more counts support the clone carrying this T cell receptor beta chain. Its target is unknown. This specimen comes from a study of neurological immune-mediated disorders. The cDNA was produced through 5'RACE with 10-nucleotide random UMIs. TCRdb fed the 5' RACE reads into MiXCR, producing one record per CDR3 protein. This table holds tens of thousands of distinct CDR3 sequences, about 2.5% found once. Notes on the study in general: Private repertoires in all groups were suggested by the finding that expanded clones across subjects shared no CDR3 amino acid sequences.

The germline V gene encodes CDR1 DFQATT and CDR2 SNEGSKA (reference sequence). CDR3 length: 11 amino acids. Trimming shortened V by 5 bases and J by 3 bases, and 8 bases separated the two germline ends. V and J are TRBV20-1 and TRBJ2-7; D may be TRBD2 (6 bases). This TCR derives from a man aged 50 or older with multiple sclerosis. The specimen was PBMCs. CDR3 residues: CSAVTSYEQYF. CDR3 sequence (DNA): TGCAGTGCTGTGACTAGCTACGAGCAGTACTTC.